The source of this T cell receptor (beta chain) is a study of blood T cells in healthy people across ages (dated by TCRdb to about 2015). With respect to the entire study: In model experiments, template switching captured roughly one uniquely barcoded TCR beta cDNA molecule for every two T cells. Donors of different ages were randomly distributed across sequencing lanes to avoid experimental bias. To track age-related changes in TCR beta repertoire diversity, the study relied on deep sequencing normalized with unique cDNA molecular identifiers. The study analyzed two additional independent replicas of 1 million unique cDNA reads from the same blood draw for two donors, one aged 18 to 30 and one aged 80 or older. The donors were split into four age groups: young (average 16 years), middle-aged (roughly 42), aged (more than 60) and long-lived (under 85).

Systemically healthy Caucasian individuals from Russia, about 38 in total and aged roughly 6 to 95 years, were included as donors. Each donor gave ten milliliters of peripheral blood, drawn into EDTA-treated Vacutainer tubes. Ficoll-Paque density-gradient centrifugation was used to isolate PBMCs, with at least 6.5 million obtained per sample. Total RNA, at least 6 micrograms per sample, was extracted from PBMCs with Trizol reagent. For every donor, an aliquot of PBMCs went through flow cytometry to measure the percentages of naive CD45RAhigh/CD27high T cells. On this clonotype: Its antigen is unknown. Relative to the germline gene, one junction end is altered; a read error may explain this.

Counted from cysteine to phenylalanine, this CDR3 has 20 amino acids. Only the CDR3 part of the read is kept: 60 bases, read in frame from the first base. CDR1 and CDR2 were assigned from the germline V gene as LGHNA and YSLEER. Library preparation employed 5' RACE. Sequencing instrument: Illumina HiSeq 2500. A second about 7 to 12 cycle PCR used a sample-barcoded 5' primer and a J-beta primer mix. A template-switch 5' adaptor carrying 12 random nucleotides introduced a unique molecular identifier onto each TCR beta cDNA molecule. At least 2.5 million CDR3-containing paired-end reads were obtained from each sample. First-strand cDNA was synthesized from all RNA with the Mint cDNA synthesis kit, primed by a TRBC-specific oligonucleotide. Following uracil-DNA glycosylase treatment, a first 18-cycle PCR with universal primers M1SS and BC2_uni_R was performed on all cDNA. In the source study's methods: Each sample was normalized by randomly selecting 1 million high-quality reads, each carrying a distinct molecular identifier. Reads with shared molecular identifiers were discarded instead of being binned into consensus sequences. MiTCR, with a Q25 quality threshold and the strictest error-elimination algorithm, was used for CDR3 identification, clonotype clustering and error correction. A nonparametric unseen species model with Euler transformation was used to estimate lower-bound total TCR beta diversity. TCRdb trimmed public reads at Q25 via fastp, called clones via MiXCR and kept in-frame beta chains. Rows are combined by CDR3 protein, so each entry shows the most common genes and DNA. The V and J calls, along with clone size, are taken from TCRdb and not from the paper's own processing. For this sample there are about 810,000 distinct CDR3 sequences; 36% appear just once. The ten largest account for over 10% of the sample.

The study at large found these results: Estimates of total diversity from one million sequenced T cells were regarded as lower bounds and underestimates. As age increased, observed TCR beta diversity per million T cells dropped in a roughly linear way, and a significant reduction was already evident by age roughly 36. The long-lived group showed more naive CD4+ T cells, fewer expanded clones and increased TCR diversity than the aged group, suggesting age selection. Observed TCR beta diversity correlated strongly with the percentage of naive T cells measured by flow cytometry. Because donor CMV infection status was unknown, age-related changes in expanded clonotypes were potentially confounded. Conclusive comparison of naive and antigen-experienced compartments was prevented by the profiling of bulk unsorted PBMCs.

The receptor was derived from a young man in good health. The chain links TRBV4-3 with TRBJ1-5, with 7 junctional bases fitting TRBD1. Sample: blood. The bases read TGCGCCAGCAGCCAAGGATTCCGGGACAGCCGTGGGGGCGGCAATCGGCCCCAGCATTTT. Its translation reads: CASSQGFRDSRGGGNRPQHF.